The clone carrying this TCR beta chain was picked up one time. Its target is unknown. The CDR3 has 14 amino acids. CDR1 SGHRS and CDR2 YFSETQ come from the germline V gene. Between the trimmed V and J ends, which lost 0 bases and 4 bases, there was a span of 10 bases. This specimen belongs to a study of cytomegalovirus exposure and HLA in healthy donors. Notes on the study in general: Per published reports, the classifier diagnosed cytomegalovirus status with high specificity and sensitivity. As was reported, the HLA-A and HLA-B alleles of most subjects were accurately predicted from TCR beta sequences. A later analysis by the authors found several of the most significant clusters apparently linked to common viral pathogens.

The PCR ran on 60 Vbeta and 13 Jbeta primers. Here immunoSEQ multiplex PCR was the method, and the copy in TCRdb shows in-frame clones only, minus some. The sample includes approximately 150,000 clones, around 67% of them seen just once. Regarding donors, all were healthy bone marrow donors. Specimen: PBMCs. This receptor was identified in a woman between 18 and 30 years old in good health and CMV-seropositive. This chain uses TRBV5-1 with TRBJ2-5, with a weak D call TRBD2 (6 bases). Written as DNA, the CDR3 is TGCGCCAGCAGCTTGGGGGGGGTCGGAGAGACCCAGTACTTC. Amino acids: CASSLGGVGETQYF.